Reported below is one T cell receptor (beta chain). The source of the sample is a study of T cell changes during pregnancy in multiple sclerosis. Produced via immunoSEQ multiplex PCR; TCRdb's table is partial and in-frame only. Of some 93,000 clones in the sample, 85% to 95% are singletons; the top ten hold 2% to 2.5%. The CDR3 has 16 amino acids. V was clipped by 3 bases and J by 2 bases; unmatched bases: 5. The germline CDR1 and CDR2 sequences are LNHDA and SQIVND (reference sequence). The chain has TRBV19 and TRBJ1-3, with 9 positions matching TRBD1. This specimen was peripheral blood, taken after pregnancy. The receptor's source is a female donor with multiple sclerosis, enrolled in a pregnancy study. CDR3 sequence (DNA): TGTGCCAGTAGTATCGCACAGGGGGCGGCTGGAAACACCATATATTTT. It specifies CASSIAQGAAGNTIYF.